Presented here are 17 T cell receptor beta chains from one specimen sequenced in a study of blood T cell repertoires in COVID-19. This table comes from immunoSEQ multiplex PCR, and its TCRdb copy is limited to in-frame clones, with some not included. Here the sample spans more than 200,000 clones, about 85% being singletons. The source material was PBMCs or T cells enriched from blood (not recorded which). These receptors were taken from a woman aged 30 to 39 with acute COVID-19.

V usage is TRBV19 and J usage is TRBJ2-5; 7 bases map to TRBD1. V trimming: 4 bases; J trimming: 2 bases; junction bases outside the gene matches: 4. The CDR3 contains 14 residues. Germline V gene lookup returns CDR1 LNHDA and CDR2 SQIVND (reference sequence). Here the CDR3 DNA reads TGTGCCAGTAGTAGAGGGGGACAGCAAGAGACCCAGTACTTC. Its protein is CASSRGGQQETQYF. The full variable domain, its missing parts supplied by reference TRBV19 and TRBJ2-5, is DGGITQSPKYLFRKEGQNVTLSCEQNLNHDAMYWYRQDPGQGLRLIYYSQIVNDFQKGDIAEGYSVSREKKESFPLTVTSAQKNPTAFYLCASSRGGQQETQYFGPGTRLLVL.

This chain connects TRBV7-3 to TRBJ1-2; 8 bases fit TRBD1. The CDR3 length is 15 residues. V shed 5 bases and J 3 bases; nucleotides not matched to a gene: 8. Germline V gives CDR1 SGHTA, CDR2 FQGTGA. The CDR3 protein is CASSLGQGLHYGYTF. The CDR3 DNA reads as TGTGCCAGCAGCCTCGGACAGGGCTTGCACTATGGCTACACCTTC.

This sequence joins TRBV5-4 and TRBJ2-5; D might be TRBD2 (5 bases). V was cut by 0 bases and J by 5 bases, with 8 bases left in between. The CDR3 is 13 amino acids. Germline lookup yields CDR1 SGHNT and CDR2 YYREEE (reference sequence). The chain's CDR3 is CASSLALAETQYF. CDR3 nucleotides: TGTGCCAGCAGCTTGGCCCTAGCCGAGACCCAGTACTTC.

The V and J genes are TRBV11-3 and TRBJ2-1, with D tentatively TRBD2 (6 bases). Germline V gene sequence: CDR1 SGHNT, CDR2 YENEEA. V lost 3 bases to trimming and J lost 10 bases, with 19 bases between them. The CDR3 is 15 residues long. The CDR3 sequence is CASSFGGTGDIEQFF. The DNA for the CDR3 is TGTGCCAGCAGCTTTGGCGGGACGGGTGACATCGAGCAGTTCTTC.

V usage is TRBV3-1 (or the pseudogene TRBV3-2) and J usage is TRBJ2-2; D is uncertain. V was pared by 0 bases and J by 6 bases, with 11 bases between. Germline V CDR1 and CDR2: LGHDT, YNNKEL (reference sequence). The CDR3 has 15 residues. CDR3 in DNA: TGTGCCAGCAGCCAAGAAATTGCTCGGTCCGGGGAGCTGTTTTTT. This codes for CASSQEIARSGELFF.

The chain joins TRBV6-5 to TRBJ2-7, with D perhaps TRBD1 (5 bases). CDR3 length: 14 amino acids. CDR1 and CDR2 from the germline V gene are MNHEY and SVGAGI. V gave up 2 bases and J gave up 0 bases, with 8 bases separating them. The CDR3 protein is CASSYRQLSYEQYF. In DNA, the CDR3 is TGTGCCAGCAGTTACAGACAGCTCTCCTACGAGCAGTACTTC.

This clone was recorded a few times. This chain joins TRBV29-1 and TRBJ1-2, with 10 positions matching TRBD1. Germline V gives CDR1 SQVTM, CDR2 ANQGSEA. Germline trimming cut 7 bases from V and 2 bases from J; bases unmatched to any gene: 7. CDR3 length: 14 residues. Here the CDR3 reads CSASRDRGNYGYTF. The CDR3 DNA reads TGCAGCGCGTCCCGGGACAGGGGAAACTATGGCTACACCTTC.

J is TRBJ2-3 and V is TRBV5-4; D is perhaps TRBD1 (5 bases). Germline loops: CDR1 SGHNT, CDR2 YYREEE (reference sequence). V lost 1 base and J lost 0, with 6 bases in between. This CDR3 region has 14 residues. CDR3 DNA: TGTGCCAGCAGCTTGAGGGGCAGCACAGATACGCAGTATTTT. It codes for CASSLRGSTDTQYF.

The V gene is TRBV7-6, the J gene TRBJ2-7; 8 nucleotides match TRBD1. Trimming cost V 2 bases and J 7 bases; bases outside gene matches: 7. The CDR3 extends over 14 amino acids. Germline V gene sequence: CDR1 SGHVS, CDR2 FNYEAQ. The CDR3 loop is CASSLIQGAKEQYF. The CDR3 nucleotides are TGTGCCAGCAGCTTAATCCAGGGGGCGAAGGAGCAGTACTTC. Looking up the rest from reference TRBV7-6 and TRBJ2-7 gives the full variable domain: GAGVSQSPRYKVTKRGQDVALRCDPISGHVSLYWYRQALGQGPEFLTYFNYEAQQDKSGLPNDRFSAERPEGSISTLTIQRTEQRDSAMYRCASSLIQGAKEQYFGPGTRLTVT.

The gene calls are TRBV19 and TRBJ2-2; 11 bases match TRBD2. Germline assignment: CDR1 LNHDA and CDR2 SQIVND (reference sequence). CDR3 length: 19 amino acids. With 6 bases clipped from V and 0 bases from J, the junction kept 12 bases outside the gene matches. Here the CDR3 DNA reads TGTGCCAGTAGACCACTAGCGGGGGTGCCCGTACCGAACACCGGGGAGCTGTTTTTT. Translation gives CASRPLAGVPVPNTGELFF.

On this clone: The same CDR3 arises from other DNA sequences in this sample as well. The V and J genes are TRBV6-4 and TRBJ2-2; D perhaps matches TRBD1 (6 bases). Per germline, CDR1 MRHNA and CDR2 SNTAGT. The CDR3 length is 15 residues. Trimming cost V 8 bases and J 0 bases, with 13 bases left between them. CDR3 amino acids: CASASTGANTGELFF. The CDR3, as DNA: TGTGCCAGCGCCTCGACAGGAGCGAACACCGGGGAGCTGTTTTTT.

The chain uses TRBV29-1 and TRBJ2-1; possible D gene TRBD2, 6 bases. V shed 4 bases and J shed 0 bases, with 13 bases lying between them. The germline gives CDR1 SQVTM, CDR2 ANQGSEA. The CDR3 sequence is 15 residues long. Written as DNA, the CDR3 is TGCAGCGTTGTTGGGCCCGGGAGCTCCTACAATGAGCAGTTCTTC. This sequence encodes CSVVGPGSSYNEQFF.

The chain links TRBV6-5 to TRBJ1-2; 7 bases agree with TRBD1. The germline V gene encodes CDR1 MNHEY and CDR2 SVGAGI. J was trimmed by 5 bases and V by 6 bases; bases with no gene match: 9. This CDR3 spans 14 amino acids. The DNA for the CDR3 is TGTGCCAGCAGAGACAGGGATAGGGCTTATGGCTACACCTTC. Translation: CASRDRDRAYGYTF.

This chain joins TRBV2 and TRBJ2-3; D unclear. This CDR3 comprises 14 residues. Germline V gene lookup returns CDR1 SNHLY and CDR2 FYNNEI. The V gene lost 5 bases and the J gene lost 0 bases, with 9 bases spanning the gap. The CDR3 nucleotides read TGTGCCAGCAGTTTCGGCAGGAGCACAGATACGCAGTATTTT. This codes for CASSFGRSTDTQYF.

CDR3 region: CATFRGDYGYTF. The CDR3 DNA follows: TGTGCCACCTTCAGGGGGGACTATGGCTACACCTTC. The rearrangement links TRBV27 to TRBJ1-2, with 7 nucleotides matching TRBD1. Germline V gene sequence: CDR1 MNHEY, CDR2 SMNVEV (reference sequence). The CDR3 has 12 residues. V trimming: 10 bases; J trimming: 3 bases; junction bases outside the gene matches: 5.

The CDR3 region has the DNA TGTGCCAGTAGTCAACAGGGTCCAGGGGAAAAACTGTTTTTT. It translates to CASSQQGPGEKLFF. V gene TRBV19 combines with J gene TRBJ1-4; D is perhaps TRBD1 (6 bases). The CDR3 runs to 14 residues. Between the trimmed V and J ends, which lost 5 bases and 8 bases, there was a span of 15 bases. CDR1 and CDR2 from the germline V gene are LNHDA and SQIVND (reference sequence).

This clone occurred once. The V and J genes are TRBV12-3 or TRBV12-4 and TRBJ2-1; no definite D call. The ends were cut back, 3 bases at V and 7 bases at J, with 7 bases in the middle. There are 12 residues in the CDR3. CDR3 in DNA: TGTGCCAGCAGTTTCGTTTCGAATGAGCAGTTCTTC. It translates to CASSFVSNEQFF.